This TCR beta chain is drawn from a study of blood T cell repertoires in COVID-19. The CDR3 runs to 15 residues. The germline V gene has CDR1 MGHDK and CDR2 SYGVNS. Trimming stripped 4 bases from V and 0 bases from J, with 12 bases between. Authors' data handling: Counts of nucleated cells, estimated from reference gene primer amplification, were obtained. Assay used: immunoSEQ multiplex PCR; TCRdb lists only in-frame clones, some missing. That table furnishes V, J and clone size, whereas the DNA furnished D and trimming. The data hold 150,000 to 190,000 clones, with around 80% observed a single time. Donors in Cohort 3 counted as recovered after two negative PCRs, clearance, or symptom resolution.

The clonotype was recovered from a man between 50 and 59 years old who had recovered from COVID-19. Sample: PBMCs or T cells enriched from blood (not recorded which). The chain employs TRBV25-1 and TRBJ1-2, with D uncertain. The CDR3 region has the DNA TGTGCCAGCAGTGCCCAGGTGTCAGCTAACTATGGCTACACCTTC. Residues: CASSAQVSANYGYTF.